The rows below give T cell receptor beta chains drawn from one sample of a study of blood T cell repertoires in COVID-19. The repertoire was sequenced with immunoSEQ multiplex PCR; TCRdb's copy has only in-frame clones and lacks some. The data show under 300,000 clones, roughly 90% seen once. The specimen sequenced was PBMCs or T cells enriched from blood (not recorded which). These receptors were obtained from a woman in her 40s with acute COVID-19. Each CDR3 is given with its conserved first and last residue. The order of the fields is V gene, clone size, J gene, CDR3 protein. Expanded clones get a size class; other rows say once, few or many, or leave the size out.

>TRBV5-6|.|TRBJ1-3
CASSFGYSGSSGNTIYF
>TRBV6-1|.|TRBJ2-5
CASSEDAGLETQYF
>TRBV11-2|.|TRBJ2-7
CASRKIDEQYF
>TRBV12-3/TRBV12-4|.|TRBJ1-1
CASSPPVGTEAFF
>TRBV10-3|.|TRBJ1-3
CAIRPTGDSGNTIYF
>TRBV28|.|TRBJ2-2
CASSWGGGGTGELFF
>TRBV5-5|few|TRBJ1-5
CASSFFWGAGQPQHF
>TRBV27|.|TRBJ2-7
CASSLVGAHEQYF
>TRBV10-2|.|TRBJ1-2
CASSGREGGYTF
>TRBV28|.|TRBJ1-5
CASSSSRRGLSNQPQHF
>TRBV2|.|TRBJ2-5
CASSDSPRAETQYF
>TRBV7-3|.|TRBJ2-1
CASSLNGGAGEQFF
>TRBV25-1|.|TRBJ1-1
CASSRTENTEAFF
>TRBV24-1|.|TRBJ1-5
CATSERQGSNQPQHF
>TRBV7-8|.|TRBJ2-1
CASSFGRGDEQFF
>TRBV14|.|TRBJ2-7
CASSQVGQGDHEQYF
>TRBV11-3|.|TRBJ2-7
CASSRSSYEQYF
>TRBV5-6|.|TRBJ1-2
CASSLKRTGADYGYTF
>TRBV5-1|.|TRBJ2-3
CASSASGQGRTDTQYF
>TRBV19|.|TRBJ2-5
CASSTGQGWGETQYF
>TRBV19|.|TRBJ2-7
CASSLGQTYEQYF
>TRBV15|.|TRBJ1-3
CATSRANSLYRSGNTIYF
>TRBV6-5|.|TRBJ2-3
CASSYSGGTDTQYF
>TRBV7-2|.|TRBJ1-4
CASSLVGEGFEKLFF
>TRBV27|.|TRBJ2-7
CASSYLASGTYEQYF
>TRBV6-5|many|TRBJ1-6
CASKAAHSYNSPLHF
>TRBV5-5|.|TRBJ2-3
CASSFAGTQSTDTQYF
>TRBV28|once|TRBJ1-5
CASSLIGQGSVQPQHF
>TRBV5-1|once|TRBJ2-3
CASSLIAPSPDTQYF
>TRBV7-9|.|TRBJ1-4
CASSLTAAANEKLFF
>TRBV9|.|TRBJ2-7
CASSVGTGNIFAYEQYF
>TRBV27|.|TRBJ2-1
CASSSDARVNEQFF
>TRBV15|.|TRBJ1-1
CATSRVTGGAAEAFF
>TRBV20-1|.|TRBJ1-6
CSASLQGNSPLHF
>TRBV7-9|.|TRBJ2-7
CASSSSGGLYEQYF